This TCR beta chain emerged from a study of CD8 T cell repertoires and HIV-1 epitope variants. About the study: Separate wells received one of Twenty-five Gag or Nef variant peptides. Controls were a CMV, EBV and flu peptide pool, Ebola AY9 negative control, and no-peptide well. Epitopes were three Gag families plus Nef HW9 and YT9. IL-2, IL-7 and IL-15 were added on days 3 and 7 of 10-day cultures.

The assay was immunoSEQ multiplex PCR, and TCRdb's table has in-frame clones only and misses some. The sample consists of about 95,000 clones, roughly 81% of them appearing once. With 0 bases clipped from V and 0 bases from J, the junction kept 8 bases outside the gene matches. This CDR3 is 17 amino acids long. Looked up from germline, CDR1 is SGDLS and CDR2 is YYNGEE. The chain joins TRBV9 to TRBJ2-7, with 8 bases matching TRBD1. The TCR was taken from a male donor with HIV. Sequenced: uncultured baseline CD8+ T cells from peripheral blood mononuclear cells (PBMCs). The CDR3 nucleotides read TGTGCCAGCAGCGTAGAGAGTAGGGACAGGCACTCCTACGAGCAGTACTTC. Encoded protein: CASSVESRDRHSYEQYF.